This is a list of T cell receptor beta chains from one sample in a study of blood T cell repertoires in COVID-19. This table comes from immunoSEQ multiplex PCR, and its TCRdb copy is limited to in-frame clones, with some not included. This sample has 200,000 to 250,000 clones, with approximately 80% found just once. Sequenced sample: PBMCs or T cells enriched from blood (not recorded which). The receptor set was obtained from a woman between 50 and 59 years old with acute COVID-19. Each CDR3 is given with its conserved first and last residue. D genes are given only for firm matches. Some rows have no size entry. The others give once, few or many, or a class for an expanded clone.

j_call | clone_size | d_call | v_call | cdr3_aa | cdr3_nt
TRBJ2-5 | - | TRBD2 | TRBV11-2 | CASSFKGPGLARETQYF | TGTGCCAGCAGCTTTAAGGGTCCGGGACTAGCGAGAGAGACCCAGTACTTC
TRBJ1-1 | - | - | TRBV19 | CASSMDGRNTEAFF | TGTGCCAGTAGTATGGACGGGAGAAACACTGAAGCTTTCTTT
TRBJ2-7 | - | - | TRBV4-1 | CASSQELPYEQYF | TGCGCCAGCAGCCAAGAACTGCCCTACGAGCAGTACTTC
TRBJ1-6 | - | - | TRBV7-9 | CASSLGMDSRNNSPLHF | TGTGCCAGCAGCTTAGGGATGGACAGCAGGAATAATTCACCCCTCCACTTT
TRBJ2-3 | - | - | TRBV4-3 | CASSQDYSARDTQYF | TGCGCCAGCAGCCAAGATTACTCTGCTAGAGATACGCAGTATTTT
TRBJ2-5 | few | - | TRBV27 | CASSLGEQETQYF | TGTGCCAGCAGTTTAGGGGAGCAAGAGACCCAGTACTTC
TRBJ2-3 | - | TRBD2 | TRBV28 | CASSLRLAGDADTQYF | TGTGCCAGCAGTTTGAGACTAGCGGGGGATGCAGATACGCAGTATTTT
TRBJ1-5 | once | TRBD1 | TRBV6-2/TRBV6-3 | CASSWTGGQPQHF | TGTGCCAGCAGTTGGACAGGGGGTCAGCCCCAGCATTTT
TRBJ1-2 | - | TRBD1 | TRBV20-1 | CSVDRGGSYTF | TGCAGCGTAGACAGGGGAGGGAGCTACACCTTC
TRBJ1-4 | - | - | TRBV6-5 | CASSWGGPATNEKLFF | TGTGCCAGCAGTTGGGGGGGGCCTGCAACTAATGAAAAACTGTTTTTT
TRBJ2-7 | - | - | TRBV18 | CASSPELGGVEQYF | TGTGCCAGCTCACCTGAACTAGGGGGGGTCGAGCAGTACTTC
TRBJ1-2 | - | - | TRBV29-1 | CSVDYYGYTF | TGCAGCGTTGACTACTATGGCTACACCTTC
TRBJ1-1 | - | - | TRBV29-1 | CSAPREGNTEAFF | TGCAGCGCCCCGCGGGAGGGGAACACTGAAGCTTTCTTT
TRBJ2-1 | - | TRBD1 | TRBV28 | CASSRDRGRYNEQFF | TGTGCCAGCAGCCGAGACAGGGGGCGCTACAATGAGCAGTTCTTC
TRBJ2-5 | - | TRBD2 | TRBV13 | CASSLQNPPDGGAFETQYF | TGTGCCAGCAGCTTACAGAACCCCCCGGACGGGGGGGCCTTTGAGACCCAGTACTTC
TRBJ1-1 | - | - | TRBV4-3 | CASSQTPGPTEAFF | TGCGCCAGCAGCCAGACCCCAGGGCCCACTGAAGCTTTCTTT
TRBJ1-6 | - | TRBD1 | TRBV28 | CASSLATGSSYNSPLHF | TGTGCCAGCAGTTTGGCGACAGGGAGCTCCTATAATTCACCCCTCCACTTT
TRBJ2-2 | - | - | TRBV7-2 | CASSTSRGAGTGELFF | TGTGCCAGCAGCACCAGCCGGGGGGCGGGCACCGGGGAGCTGTTTTTT
TRBJ2-1 | - | TRBD2 | TRBV4-3 | CASSQGNLAGVHNEQFF | TGCGCCAGCAGCCAAGGGAATCTAGCGGGGGTACACAATGAGCAGTTCTTC
TRBJ2-3 | - | TRBD1 | TRBV5-1 | CASSSSTDRSVDTQYF | TGCGCCAGCAGCTCCTCAACGGACAGGAGCGTGGATACGCAGTATTTT
TRBJ1-1 | - | - | TRBV11-2 | CASSLGLDREAFF | TGTGCCAGCAGCTTGGGCCTTGACAGAGAAGCTTTCTTT
TRBJ2-7 | - | - | TRBV7-9 | CASSLSAQGFGEQYF | TGTGCCAGCAGCTTATCCGCTCAGGGATTCGGGGAGCAGTACTTC
TRBJ1-4 | once | TRBD1 | TRBV7-2 | CASSSPTGGNEKLFF | TGTGCCAGCAGCTCCCCGACAGGGGGAAATGAAAAACTGTTTTTT
TRBJ2-3 | - | - | TRBV12-3/TRBV12-4 | CASSFSDTDTQYF | TGTGCCAGCAGTTTTAGCGACACAGATACGCAGTATTTT
TRBJ2-4 | - | TRBD2 | TRBV2 | CASSPLSGSGTKNIQYF | TGTGCCAGCAGCCCCCTTAGCGGGAGCGGAACCAAAAACATTCAGTACTTC
TRBJ2-7 | - | - | TRBV10-3 | CAISDRGHGYEQYF | TGTGCCATCAGTGATAGAGGGCATGGGTACGAGCAGTACTTC
TRBJ2-7 | - | TRBD1 | TRBV9 | CASSHPGQGSGYEQYF | TGTGCCAGCAGCCATCCGGGACAGGGGTCGGGATACGAGCAGTACTTC
TRBJ2-7 | - | TRBD2 | TRBV18 | CASSPTSGSSYEQYF | TGTGCCAGCTCACCCACTAGCGGGAGCTCCTACGAGCAGTACTTC
TRBJ1-1 | - | - | TRBV29-1 | CSVVSGAGVNTEAFF | TGCAGCGTTGTGTCCGGAGCGGGGGTGAACACTGAAGCTTTCTTT
TRBJ1-1 | - | - | TRBV6-5 | CASRKDTVITTEAFF | TGTGCCAGCAGGAAAGATACAGTGATAACCACTGAAGCTTTCTTT
TRBJ1-5 | few | TRBD1 | TRBV28 | CASSSLSGDRQPQHF | TGTGCCAGCAGTTCCCTGTCAGGGGACAGGCAGCCCCAGCATTTT
TRBJ2-7 | few | - | TRBV20-1 | CSASLYEQYF | TGCAGTGCGAGCCTTTACGAGCAGTACTTC
TRBJ2-5 | - | TRBD1 | TRBV9 | CASSTGTGGGETQYF | TGTGCCAGCAGCACAGGGACAGGGGGTGGAGAGACCCAGTACTTC
TRBJ1-3 | - | - | TRBV27 | CASRGGSGNTIYF | TGTGCCAGCAGAGGGGGATCTGGAAACACCATATATTTT
TRBJ1-3 | - | - | TRBV7-8 | CASSLDFAGASGNTIYF | TGTGCCAGCAGCTTAGATTTTGCGGGAGCCTCTGGAAACACCATATATTTT
TRBJ2-3 | - | - | TRBV18 | CASSRGRAATDTQYF | TGTGCCAGCTCACGGGGCAGGGCGGCGACAGATACGCAGTATTTT
TRBJ1-2 | once | TRBD1 | TRBV11-3 | CASNERGTDYGYTF | TGTGCCAGCAACGAGCGCGGGACAGACTATGGCTACACCTTC
TRBJ2-3 | - | TRBD2 | TRBV19 | CAVKSAGGGTDTQYF | TGTGCCGTCAAATCAGCGGGAGGTGGCACAGATACGCAGTATTTT
TRBJ1-2 | - | TRBD1 | TRBV12-5 | CASGGEDRAELGYTF | TGTGCTAGTGGTGGGGAAGACAGGGCCGAGCTTGGCTACACCTTC
TRBJ2-3 | - | TRBD1 | TRBV5-1 | CASSFMKGAESTDTQYF | TGCGCCAGCAGCTTTATGAAGGGGGCGGAGAGCACAGATACGCAGTATTTT
TRBJ2-5 | - | TRBD2 | TRBV7-6 | CASSLLAGGQETQYF | TGTGCCAGCAGCCTACTAGCGGGGGGGCAAGAGACCCAGTACTTC
TRBJ2-1 | - | - | TRBV19 | CASFGQTYNEQFF | TGTGCCAGTTTCGGACAGACATACAATGAGCAGTTCTTC
TRBJ2-7 | - | TRBD2 | TRBV6-2/TRBV6-3 | CASSDRGDSYEQYF | TGTGCCAGCAGTGACCGGGGGGATTCCTACGAGCAGTACTTC
TRBJ1-1 | - | - | TRBV9 | CASNKAGASEAFF | TGTGCCAGCAACAAGGCAGGGGCAAGTGAAGCTTTCTTT
TRBJ1-2 | - | - | TRBV28 | CASSLEGRVRRGYTF | TGTGCCAGCAGTTTGGAGGGCAGGGTCCGACGTGGCTACACCTTC
TRBJ2-1 | - | TRBD2 | TRBV12-5 | CASGTPSGLSYNEQFF | TGTGCTAGTGGTACGCCTAGCGGCCTATCCTACAATGAGCAGTTCTTC
TRBJ2-5 | medium-sized | - | TRBV18 | CASSQRQQETQYF | TGTGCCAGCTCCCAGAGGCAGCAAGAGACCCAGTACTTC
TRBJ2-5 | - | - | TRBV7-2 | CASSLLQGRETQYF | TGTGCCAGCAGCTTATTACAGGGCCGTGAGACCCAGTACTTC
TRBJ2-7 | - | TRBD2 | TRBV7-6 | CASSVMGGSYEQYF | TGTGCCAGCAGTGTAATGGGGGGGTCCTACGAGCAGTACTTC
TRBJ2-5 | - | - | TRBV28 | CASSFRAETQYF | TGTGCCAGCAGTTTTCGAGCAGAGACCCAGTACTTC
TRBJ2-1 | - | TRBD2 | TRBV7-9 | CASSLVRTSGGAGEQFF | TGTGCCAGCAGCTTAGTTCGGACTAGCGGGGGGGCAGGTGAGCAGTTCTTC
TRBJ1-1 | - | - | TRBV6-5 | CASSPPGYTEAFF | TGTGCCAGCAGTCCGCCAGGGTACACTGAAGCTTTCTTT
TRBJ1-3 | many | - | TRBV7-9 | CASSLDYSGNTIYF | TGTGCCAGCAGCTTAGATTACTCAGGAAACACCATATATTTT